This TCR beta chain was captured in a study of T-cell memory formation after mild COVID-19. Study details: Clusters of TCRs were largely donor specific. The study, taken as a whole, reports: Among CD4+ contracting clones, most were CM and EM, and CD8+ ones EMRA. A balance of CD4 and CD8 characterized clones contracting day 15 to 85, whereas later expanders leaned CD4+.

This clonotype has more than one count but fewer than ten. Its specificity is not known. TCRdb fed the 5' RACE reads into MiXCR, producing one record per CDR3 protein. This sample has 65,000 to 95,000 distinct CDR3 sequences; about 13% occur once, and the top ten carry around two fifths. V dropped 4 bases and J dropped 3 bases, with 18 bases sitting between them. The CDR3 is 16 residues long. Per germline, CDR1 MNHEY and CDR2 SVGAGI. The TCR originated in a man younger than 35 who had mild COVID-19 (a few samples of this study predate the infection). Cell type and time point are not known. The V call is TRBV6-5, the J call TRBJ1-1; D gene unclear. Sequencing used PBMCs or a T cell subset sorted from them (not recorded which). CDR3 region: CASSLSPNWVDTEAFF. CDR3 DNA: TGTGCCAGCAGTTTATCCCCTAATTGGGTGGACACTGAAGCTTTCTTT.